The 6 T cell receptor beta chains presented below share a single source sample, sequenced in a study of post-analysis software for immune sequencing data (dated by TCRdb to the mid-2010s). The research as a whole found: Significantly higher frequencies in patients than in controls were found for roughly 5 TRBV segments, including TRBV5-6, TRBV5-1 and TRBV20-1.

Libraries were prepared through PCR. TCRdb lists the instrument as Illumina HiSeq 2500. To reduce PCR and sequencing biases, unique molecular identifiers were incorporated into the TCR beta cDNA libraries. TCRdb ran its own pipeline on the public reads, namely fastp trimming at Q25 and MiXCR clone calling, and kept in-frame beta chains. CDR3 protein duplicates are merged, each entry listing the most common genes and DNA. This sample holds hundreds of thousands of distinct CDR3 sequences; less than 40% were observed only once. The ten largest make up around 4.7% of the sample. Their recognized antigens are unknown. Material for sequencing was blood. These receptors were obtained from a girl between 5 and 17 years old with multiple sclerosis.

This clonotype has ten or more counts. The rearrangement uses TRBV6-5 and TRBJ1-4; unclear D gene. The V and J ends lost 0 bases and 7 bases respectively, with 12 bases between them. Germline CDR1 MNHEY, CDR2 SVGAGI. The CDR3 loop spans 15 amino acids. The CDR3 is CASSYSAALGEKLFF. For the CDR3, the DNA is TGTGCCAGCAGTTACTCGGCCGCCCTAGGTGAAAAACTGTTTTTT.

This clonotype was counted at least ten times. This rearrangement joins TRBV6-1 to TRBJ2-7; tentative D call: TRBD1 (6 bases). V was shortened by 1 base and J by 3 bases, with 7 bases between the two germline ends. The germline V gene has CDR1 MNHNS and CDR2 SASEGT. The CDR3 spans 13 residues. The chain's CDR3 is CASSEVGGYEQYF. DNA for the CDR3: TGTGCCAGCAGTGAAGTAGGGGGCTACGAGCAGTACTTC.

The chain joins TRBV4-2 to TRBJ2-2; TRBD2 aligns across 8 bases. The V segment lost 2 bases and the J segment 1 base; nucleotides outside the gene matches: 3. Germline CDR1 and CDR2: LGHNA and YNFKEQ. CDR3 length equals 16 residues. The DNA of the CDR3 is TGTGCCAGCAGCCAATCCGGGACTAGGAACACCGGGGAGCTGTTTTTT. As protein: CASSQSGTRNTGELFF.

As regards this clonotype: Germline is not matched at one junction end, which may reflect a read error. The chain carries TRBV5-1 and TRBJ2-5, with TRBD2 matching 10 bases. Per germline, CDR1 SGHRS and CDR2 YFSETQ. This CDR3 region has 16 residues. CDR3 loop: CASSPRRRTSGETKYF. For the CDR3, the DNA is TGCGCCAGCAGCCCTAGACGGAGGACTAGCGGAGAGACCAAGTACTTC.

Ten or more counts support this clonotype. The genes are TRBV4-1 and TRBJ2-3; D is ambiguous. Germline V gene sequence: CDR1 MGHRA, CDR2 YSYEKL. V lost 1 base and J lost 0, with 5 bases in between. The CDR3 extends over 14 amino acids. CDR3 sequence (DNA): TGCGCCAGCAGCCAAGTTTACAGCACAGATACGCAGTATTTT. Encoded protein: CASSQVYSTDTQYF.

This clonotype was seen only a few times. This may be a read error: a much more frequent sequence differs by one nucleotide. The chain uses TRBV6-6 and TRBJ1-2; D possibly corresponds to TRBD1 (5 bases). From germline, CDR1 is MNHNY and CDR2 SVGAGI (reference sequence). The CDR3 runs 12 residues. The V end was cut by 8 bases, the J end by 4 bases, with 11 bases between. The CDR3 sequence: CASYGQGYGYTF. In nucleotides, the CDR3 is TGTGCCAGCTATGGGCAGGGCTATGGCTACACCTTC.